The 11 T cell receptor beta chains below all came from one sample that was sequenced in a study of regulatory T cells in long-lasting Graves disease. Investigators prepared the TCR beta libraries by applying iRepertoire HTBI primers and Arm-PCR of CDR3 regions. TCRdb reanalysed the multiplex PCR reads using MiXCR and keeps one entry per CDR3 protein. This table holds about 240,000 distinct CDR3 sequences, 20% to 25% found once. The time point here: newly diagnosed GD, antithyroid drugs for less than 3 months. The authors made the TCR library using RNA they extracted from PBMCs. The specimen comprised peripheral blood mononuclear cells (PBMCs), sampled at new diagnosis, from a patient treated with antithyroid drugs. The receptors originated from a female donor with Graves disease.

This chain uses TRBV7-8 with TRBJ2-1; possible D gene TRBD2, 5 bases. Trimming shortened V by 1 base and J by 7 bases, and 11 bases separated the two germline ends. The CDR3 is 14 amino acids. Germline values: CDR1 SGHVS, CDR2 FQNEAQ. The CDR3 nucleotides are TGTGCCAGCAGCTTAGTTGGCAGGAGGAATGAGCAGTTCTTC. Residues: CASSLVGRRNEQFF. Filled out from reference TRBV7-8 and TRBJ2-1, the complete variable domain reads GAGVSQSPRYKVAKRGQDVALRCDPISGHVSLFWYQQALGQGPEFLTYFQNEAQLDKSGLPSDRFFAERPEGSVSTLKIQRTQQEDSAVYLCASSLVGRRNEQFFGPGTRLTVL.

This clonotype has at least ten counts. This chain links TRBV12-3 or TRBV12-4 with TRBJ2-7; D may be TRBD1 (5 bases). Trimming left V 5 bases short and J 2 bases short, with 10 bases between. The CDR3 length is 13 residues. The CDR3 DNA reads TGTGCCAGCAGTAACAGGTTTACCTACGAGCAGTACTTC. This gives the protein CASSNRFTYEQYF.

There are many counts of this clonotype. A junction boundary mismatches the germline segment, possibly from a read error. The J gene is TRBJ2-7, the V gene TRBV12-3 or TRBV12-4; D is undetermined. The CDR3 runs to 12 residues. The CDR3 DNA reads as TGTGCCAGCAGTTTTGACTCCAACGAGCAGTACTTC. Translation: CASSFDSNEQYF.

This clonotype was counted at least ten times. The chain joins TRBV7-3 to TRBJ2-5, with TRBD1 matching 8 bases. Germline CDR1 is SGHTA and CDR2 is FQGTGA. With 5 bases clipped from V and 1 base from J, the junction kept 6 bases outside the gene matches. The CDR3 consists of 15 residues. CDR3 DNA: TGTGCCAGCAGCCAACTTGGGACAGGCCAAGAGACCCAGTACTTC. Amino acids: CASSQLGTGQETQYF.

This clonotype was counted ten times or more. V gene TRBV7-9 combines with J gene TRBJ2-4; D possibly matches TRBD1 or TRBD2 (6 bases each). Germline V CDR1 and CDR2: SEHNR, FQNEAQ (reference sequence). V lost 0 bases to trimming and J lost 7 bases, with 10 bases between them. This CDR3 has 14 residues. The CDR3 here is CASSLAGGDNIQYF. The CDR3 nucleotides read TGTGCCAGCAGCTTAGCGGGGGGCGATAACATTCAGTACTTC.

In its sample, this clonotype was seen many times. In DNA form, the CDR3 reads TGTGCCAGCAGTTCGACAGGGGTTCTGTGGCAGCCCCAGCATTTT. Encoded protein: CASSSTGVLWQPQHF. The V call is TRBV27, the J call TRBJ1-5, with TRBD1 identical over 8 bases. CDR3 size: 15 residues. The V and J ends lost 4 bases and 7 bases, in that order; junction bases with no gene match: 9. In germline, CDR1 is MNHEY, CDR2 SMNVEV (reference sequence).

This chain joins TRBV10-3 and TRBJ1-3; TRBD1 aligns across 8 bases. Looked up from germline, CDR1 is ENHRY and CDR2 is SYGVKD. J gave up 0 bases and V 6 bases, and 4 bases lay outside the gene matches. The CDR3 is 15 residues long. CDR3 nucleotide sequence: TGTGCCATCAGCAGACAGGGGAGCTCTGGAAACACCATATATTTT. This translates into CAISRQGSSGNTIYF.

This clonotype was seen many times. The chain has TRBV18 and TRBJ2-5; D not resolved. Looked up from germline, CDR1 is KGHSH and CDR2 is LQKENI. The CDR3 runs to 14 residues. The V and J ends lost 2 bases and 2 bases respectively, with 9 bases between them. CDR3: CASSPIPRQETQYF. As DNA, the CDR3 is TGTGCCAGCTCACCAATCCCGCGTCAAGAGACCCAGTACTTC.

At least ten counts were recorded for this clonotype. No conserved phenylalanine or tryptophan is present at the end of the CDR3, so a read error is the likely explanation. CDR3 bases: TGTGCCAGCAGCTTCTCCGGGACAGGGCGTGGCTACACCTCC. It specifies CASSFSGTGRGYTS. The genes are TRBV6-1 and TRBJ1-2; 9 bases match TRBD1. Losses at the gene ends were 6 bases for V and 7 bases for J; bases not matched to a gene: 9. Germline lookup yields CDR1 MNHNS and CDR2 SASEGT. The CDR3 loop spans 14 amino acids.

The sample holds many counts of this clonotype. The genes are TRBV7-2 and TRBJ2-2; D gene unclear. CDR1 and CDR2 (germline): SGHTA, FQGNSA. Trimming took 6 bases from V and 6 from J, leaving 14 bases between them. The CDR3 has 14 residues. In nucleotides, the CDR3 is TGTGCCAGCAGTTATAAAGGAGAGGCCGGGGAGCTGTTTTTT. This encodes CASSYKGEAGELFF.

This clonotype has just a few counts. This may be a read error: a much more frequent sequence differs by one nucleotide. The DNA is omitted, as the CDR3 cannot be located on it reliably, and the CDR3 follows TCRdb's listing. CDR3 region: CASSLWGSGANVPTF. V and J are TRBV12-3 or TRBV12-4 and TRBJ2-6; the DNA was not compared with TRBD1, the D call given in the table. The CDR3 has 15 amino acids, counting both end residues.